This is a list of T cell receptor beta chains from one sample in a study of Ad26.COV2.S vaccination and SARS-CoV-2 variants. The protocol was immunoSEQ multiplex PCR, while the TCRdb copy is restricted to in-frame clones and leaves out a portion. The table lists roughly 410,000 clones, about four fifths of them singletons, with more than 7% in the top ten. Sequenced here: peripheral blood, sampled in a trial of Ad26.COV2.S vaccine versus placebo. The receptors derive from a person between 18 and 65 years old who received the Ad26.COV2.S COVID-19 vaccine or a placebo. Each CDR3 is given with its conserved first and last residue. D genes are given only for firm matches. Clone size is shown for a subset of rows, as once, few, many or a class of expanded clone.

V gene	D gene	J gene	clone size	CDR3 protein	CDR3 DNA
TRBV24-1	TRBD1	TRBJ1-2	.	CATSDGRQGLSVYGYTF	TGTGCCACCAGTGATGGACGACAGGGGCTTTCTGTGTATGGCTACACCTTC
TRBV10-3	TRBD2	TRBJ2-1	.	CASAVLAGGDEQFF	TGTGCCAGCGCGGTGTTGGCGGGAGGCGATGAGCAGTTCTTC
TRBV6-1	.	TRBJ1-1	.	CASSERVNTEAFF	TGTGCCAGCAGTGAGAGGGTGAACACTGAAGCTTTCTTT
TRBV11-2	.	TRBJ2-7	.	CASSSVGGPYEQYF	TGTGCCAGCAGCTCCGTGGGGGGCCCCTACGAGCAGTACTTC
TRBV5-4	TRBD1	TRBJ1-5	.	CASSYGTDNQPQHF	TGTGCCAGCAGCTACGGGACAGATAATCAGCCCCAGCATTTT
TRBV27	.	TRBJ1-5	.	CASSPDSLKTYSNQPQHF	TGTGCCAGCAGTCCAGACAGCCTCAAAACCTATAGCAATCAGCCCCAGCATTTT
TRBV3-1/TRBV3-2	TRBD1	TRBJ1-1	few	CASSLMGTGHTEAFF	TGTGCCAGCAGCCTCATGGGGACAGGGCACACTGAAGCTTTCTTT
TRBV13	.	TRBJ2-5	.	CASSQGGRETQYF	TGTGCCAGCAGCCAGGGGGGGCGGGAGACCCAGTACTTC
TRBV4-1	TRBD1	TRBJ1-2	.	CASSHTGGQGYTF	TGCGCCAGCAGCCACACAGGGGGACAAGGCTACACCTTC
TRBV4-1	.	TRBJ2-3	.	CASTWVLKQGTQYF	TGCGCCAGCACCTGGGTACTAAAGCAAGGTACGCAGTATTTT
TRBV5-1	.	TRBJ2-2	.	CASSLFAGGPSLGELFF	TGCGCCAGCAGCTTGTTTGCCGGGGGACCTTCACTCGGGGAGCTGTTTTTT
TRBV24-1	.	TRBJ1-5	once	CATNSGSNQPQHF	TGTGCCACCAATTCCGGCAGCAATCAGCCCCAGCATTTT
TRBV28	TRBD2	TRBJ2-7	.	CASGGKQGREAGEQYF	TGTGCCAGCGGAGGAAAACAAGGCCGGGAGGCTGGCGAGCAGTACTTC
TRBV9	.	TRBJ1-5	.	CASSLGHNQPQHF	TGTGCCAGCAGCTTAGGGCACAATCAGCCCCAGCATTTT
TRBV3-1/TRBV3-2	TRBD2	TRBJ2-1	.	CASSHRTSSNEQFF	TGTGCCAGCAGCCACCGGACTAGTTCGAATGAGCAGTTCTTC
TRBV4-3	.	TRBJ1-5	.	CASSQDFNNQPQHF	TGCGCCAGCAGCCAAGACTTTAACAATCAGCCCCAGCATTTT
TRBV18	TRBD2	TRBJ2-5	.	CASSGGSQETQYF	TGTGCCAGCTCGGGGGGGAGTCAAGAGACCCAGTACTTC
TRBV3-1/TRBV3-2	.	TRBJ2-5	.	CASSQVTTQYF	TGTGCCAGCAGCCAGGTAACGACCCAGTACTTC
TRBV2	.	TRBJ1-1	.	CASSDRGGNTEAFF	TGTGCCAGCAGTGACAGGGGAGGAAATACTGAAGCTTTCTTT
TRBV3-1/TRBV3-2	.	TRBJ2-3	.	CASSQAGTTDTQYF	TGTGCCAGCAGCCAGGCCGGGACTACAGATACGCAGTATTTT
TRBV19	TRBD1	TRBJ2-7	.	CASSARTGGGEQYF	TGTGCCAGTAGTGCCAGGACAGGGGGCGGCGAGCAGTACTTC
TRBV7-9	.	TRBJ1-2	.	CAGTPTSGNGYTF	TGTGCCGGCACTCCGACCTCGGGGAATGGCTACACCTTC
TRBV4-2	.	TRBJ2-1	.	CASSQGRGAYEEQFF	TGTGCCAGCAGCCAAGGCCGCGGGGCCTACGAGGAGCAGTTCTTC
TRBV7-3	.	TRBJ1-5	.	CASSLTGNQPQHF	TGTGCCAGCAGCTTAACAGGGAATCAGCCCCAGCATTTT
TRBV20-1	.	TRBJ1-1	once	CSASQPRGTEAFF	TGCAGTGCTAGTCAGCCCAGAGGCACTGAAGCTTTCTTT
TRBV4-1	.	TRBJ2-1	.	CASSLSQGARNEQFF	TGCGCCAGCAGTCTCTCCCAAGGGGCTCGGAATGAGCAGTTCTTC
TRBV6-5	.	TRBJ1-3	.	CASSYGRRASGNTIYF	TGTGCCAGCAGTTACGGGCGGAGAGCCTCTGGAAACACCATATATTTT
TRBV7-2	.	TRBJ2-2	.	CASRAGLPNTGELFF	TGTGCCAGCAGGGCGGGACTCCCAAACACCGGGGAGCTGTTTTTT
TRBV21-1	.	TRBJ2-5	.	CASSKVRGGKETQYF	TGTGCCAGCAGCAAAGTGAGGGGAGGGAAGGAGACCCAGTACTTC
TRBV10-3	.	TRBJ2-7	.	CAISESHEQYF	TGTGCCATCAGTGAGTCGCACGAGCAGTACTTC